This record concerns one T cell receptor (beta chain) sequence. TCRdb's table, derived via immunoSEQ multiplex PCR, lists solely in-frame clones and lacks some. The table shows fewer than 40,000 clones, with around nine tenths occurring only once. The data belong to a study of sequential checkpoint blockade in melanoma. Study-level information: After both sequences, patients received maintenance nivolumab.

V shed 2 bases, J shed 0 bases, and the junction held 7 bases outside the gene matches. This CDR3 region has 16 residues. Germline-derived CDR1 and CDR2 are SEHNR and FQNEAQ (reference sequence). Treatment given: randomized to nivolumab then ipilimumab (arm A) or the reverse (arm B). None of the patients previously received DNA-damaging chemotherapy. This TCR derives from a human donor with melanoma. The sample consisted of CD8+ T cells sorted from blood (inferred from file names), taken from a patient given nivolumab and ipilimumab in sequence. V is TRBV7-9 and J is TRBJ2-7, with 7 bases that match TRBD1. The CDR3 region has the DNA TGTGCCAGCAGCTTACCCGAGGCAGGGGGCTCCTACGAGCAGTACTTC. The encoded protein is CASSLPEAGGSYEQYF.